Below, one TCR beta chain is given with its context. The sample contains more than one DNA sequence encoding this CDR3. The CDR3 is 15 residues long. Germline V CDR1 and CDR2: MNHEY, SVGAGI. Trimming cost V 0 bases and J 2 bases, with 9 bases left between them. The sample originates from a study of control samples from healthy donors and cancer patients. The table came from immunoSEQ multiplex PCR; TCRdb's copy has only in-frame clones and leaves some out. The data contain about 140,000 clones, more than 90% of them singletons. The source material was blood. This chain uses TRBV6-5 with TRBJ2-3; D gene unclear. The sequence was collected from a man aged 25-45 years in good health. The CDR3 region is CASSYSIDATDTQYF. The DNA of the CDR3 is TGTGCCAGCAGTTACTCGATTGACGCCACAGATACGCAGTATTTT.